This TCR beta chain originates from a study of beta chain features in type 1 diabetes (dated by TCRdb to 2016 to 2019). Concerning the study at large: Patients and healthy donors did not differ in mean age, gender distribution, total cell number or subset yield. A total of roughly 100 million sorted cells were examined across all samples, and RNA yield correlated strongly with the number of cells per subset. The study compared the TCRB repertoires of sorted circulating CD4+ T cell subsets in recently diagnosed type 1 diabetes patients with those in matched healthy donors. Regulatory and stem cell-like memory subsets were isolated from only 8 patients and roughly eight healthy donors, whereas naive and central memory subsets came from all 30 or so donors. Study-wide conclusions, independent of this receptor: PCR might favor shorter templates, but patient and control samples were amplified and corrected together, so any skew would affect both groups equally. Naive, central memory and regulatory TCRB repertoires appeared more similar among patients than among healthy donors. Only small numbers of individuals were included in the HLA sub-analyses, which left unresolved whether HLA type had any influence on TCRB rearrangement. Because cDNA was sequenced instead of genomic DNA, activated cells with high expression could be over-represented, although the groups did not differ in activation or CD3 levels. At VDJ recombination sites, type 1 diabetes patients had fewer insertions and more deleted nucleotides, which implies abnormalities in thymic rearrangement. A moderate but significant shortening of TCRB CDR3 length was observed in type 1 diabetes patients in all four CD4+ subsets.

From each donor, a single peripheral blood sample of 100 to 150 mL on average was drawn into heparinised tubes. A BD FACSAria II was used to sort naive, central memory, regulatory and stem cell-like memory CD4+ T cells with a panel that included CD45RO, CCR7, CD25, CD127, CD95 and CD27. Purity was above 95% for every sorted population. PBMCs were separated immediately by Lymphoprep density gradient centrifugation and were stained directly, without being cultured. So that batch effects would be minimized, each experiment stained and sorted samples in pairs, pairing one healthy donor with one patient. This clone was seen only a few times. Its cognate antigen has yet to be identified. It has no much larger one-base neighbor in the sample; base qualities were not kept. The High Capacity cDNA Reverse Transcription Kit was used to reverse transcribe all of the isolated RNA, meaning that expressed TCRB transcripts were what got sequenced. Deep immunoSEQ sequencing was performed on naive, central memory and regulatory T cell samples, with an average of approximately 3.9 million total reads per sample. Sorted cells were lysed in RLT buffer, and RNA was extracted using DNase-treated RNeasy Micro or Mini kits according to cell number. Each cell subset was processed on its own to prevent cross-contamination, while patient and healthy donor samples were processed together. The immunoSEQ multiplex PCR was used to amplify TCRB sequences from cDNA, yielding 87-bp fragments that span the CDR3 region. The amplicons were sequenced using the Illumina HiSeq platform. Per the source publication's procedure: PCR bias was computationally corrected using synthetic template baselines, reads within Hamming distance 2 were collapsed, and singletons that could not be merged were discarded. Reads were aligned against IMGT so that V, D and J genes, CDR3 length and insertions or deletions at six rearrangement sites could be assigned. Within each subset, clonotype counts were normalized to sorted cell number, after which true diversity and Gini coefficients were computed with the tcR R package. The overlap coefficient, calculated on TCRB nucleotide sequences, was used to measure repertoire sharing. Not all clones reach the TCRdb copy of this immuneACCESS table, which keeps in-frame sequences only. Checked studies attribute under half of the gap to unresolved V genes and leave the rest unexplained. The V and J calls and clone size were taken over from that table, and D and trimming were inferred from the DNA. This sample is represented by about 200,000 clones; around 9.9% of them were singletons. The top ten hold approximately 1.5% of the sample.

The sequence derives from a man between 18 and 29 years old in good health. Sequences were obtained from central memory CD4+ T cells from blood.

The CDR3 amino acid sequence is: CASSATEGLTSSNEQFF. The DNA is as follows: TGTGCCAGCAGCGCCACGGAGGGCCTTACGTCCAGCAATGAGCAGTTCTTC. The chain employs TRBV7-3 and TRBJ2-1, with TRBD2 as a weak D call on 6 bases. CDR1 and CDR2, looked up from the germline V gene, are SGHTA and FQGTGA. From cysteine to phenylalanine, the CDR3 is 17 amino acids long. CDR3 DNA is the only sequence kept; it has 51 bases, read in frame from the first base. Trimming removed 5 bases from V and 6 bases from J, leaving 23 bases between the germline ends.